The clone carrying this T cell receptor (beta chain) was seen only a few times. Its target is unknown. CDR3 size: 15 residues. Per germline, CDR1 SGHVS and CDR2 FQNEAQ. Trimming cost V 5 bases and J 2 bases, with 12 bases left between them. These data belong to a study of T cell repertoires in cytomegalovirus infection. TCRdb fed the reads into MiXCR, producing one record per CDR3 protein. The table records about 740,000 distinct CDR3 sequences, less than 40% of them present only once. Study-wide results and caveats: There were HLA-C-restricted CMV-specific TCR beta clonotypes dominating the ex vivo response.

This receptor was taken from a human donor in good health (CMV status not recorded). Some clones in this sample may be carry-over from other donors' samples. The sample comprised PBMCs. The chain couples TRBV7-8 to TRBJ2-2, with D possibly being TRBD2 (6 bases). CDR3 in DNA: TGTGCCAGCAGCCTCCAGACTAGTAACACCGGGGAGCTGTTTTTT. It is translated as CASSLQTSNTGELFF.